These T cell receptor beta chains were read from a single sample in a study of CD8 T cells in ankylosing spondylitis. TCRdb fed the 5' RACE reads into MiXCR, producing one record per CDR3 protein. This table holds roughly 450,000 distinct CDR3 sequences, roughly 25% found once. Sequencing was done on a sample of blood, either unsorted or a sorted T cell fraction (not recorded which). Receptors were obtained from a male donor with ankylosing spondylitis. Each CDR3 is given with its conserved first and last residue. A D gene is named only where the DNA matches it firmly. The listing skips clone size in some rows; elsewhere it reads once, few, many or a size class.

>TRBD1|.|TRBV20-1|TRBJ2-7
TGCAGTGCAACTGGGGACAGGGGTTACGAGCAGTACTTC
CSATGDRGYEQYF
>TRBD1|.|TRBV5-4|TRBJ1-3
TGTGCCAGCAGCCCTGGACAGGGGATCGACTCTGGAAACACCATATATTTT
CASSPGQGIDSGNTIYF
>.|.|TRBV5-1|TRBJ2-1
TGCGCCAGCAGCTTGGATAGCGGAGACTACAATGAGCAGTTCTTC
CASSLDSGDYNEQFF
>.|.|TRBV10-3|TRBJ2-3
TGTGCCATCAGTGGCACAGATACGCAGTATTTT
CAISGTDTQYF
>TRBD2|.|TRBV29-1|TRBJ2-1
TGCAGCGTTGTTATTAGCGGGATGTACAATGAGCAGTTCTTC
CSVVISGMYNEQFF
>.|few|TRBV12-3/TRBV12-4|TRBJ2-7
TGTGCCAGCAGTCCTGACACTACTTACGAGCAGTACTTC
CASSPDTTYEQYF
>.|.|TRBV13|TRBJ1-1
TGTGCCACCGTCCTCGTTCAGAAAGCTTTCTTT
CATVLVQKAFF
>.|many|TRBV7-2|TRBJ2-3
TGTGCCAGCACCTCACCTAGGTCCGATACGCAGTATTTT
CASTSPRSDTQYF
>.|few|TRBV4-1|TRBJ2-3
TGCGCCAGCAGCCAAGGGACTAGCACAGATACGCAGTATTTT
CASSQGTSTDTQYF
>.|.|TRBV5-5|TRBJ1-5
TGTGCCAGCAGCGGGGAACCCCTTGGGCAGCCCCAGCATTTT
CASSGEPLGQPQHF
>.|.|TRBV20-1|TRBJ2-7
TGCAGTGCTAGAGATGACTCGTCCTCCTACGAGCAGTACTTC
CSARDDSSSYEQYF
>TRBD1|.|TRBV15|TRBJ1-2
TGTGCCACCAGCAGAGATGGAGTGACAGGGAACCTCTATGGCTACACCTTC
CATSRDGVTGNLYGYTF
>.|.|TRBV11-2|TRBJ2-1
TGTGCCAGCAGCCCTCTAACGGGAACGCAGTTCTTC
CASSPLTGTQFF
>.|.|TRBV30|TRBJ2-7
TGTGCCTGGAGTGTCCCGAGCTCCTACGAGCAGTACTTC
CAWSVPSSYEQYF
>.|.|TRBV7-2|TRBJ2-2
TGTGCCAGCAGCCCCTTCATGTGGGGGGATTTGGTCGGGGAGCTGTTTTTT
CASSPFMWGDLVGELFF
>TRBD1|.|TRBV2|TRBJ1-6
TGTGCCAGCAGTGAGGTTCCAACAGGGGGACACTTT
CASSEVPTGGHF
>TRBD1|.|TRBV20-1|TRBJ1-1
TGCAGTGCTACCGGTCAGGGGGCCGTCTTGGGAGCTTTCTTT
CSATGQGAVLGAFF
>.|few|TRBV18|TRBJ1-5
TGTGCCAGCTCCGAAGCCCCTGGGGGCAATCAGCCCCAGCATTTT
CASSEAPGGNQPQHF
>.|.|TRBV27|TRBJ1-5
TGTGCCAGCAGTTCCGTCTCCGGGACCACGGGGAATCAGCCCCAGCATTTT
CASSSVSGTTGNQPQHF
>.|.|TRBV5-1|TRBJ1-1
TGCGCCAGCAGCTTGGGAGTGGAGGCTGAAGCTTTCTTT
CASSLGVEAEAFF
>.|.|TRBV12-3/TRBV12-4|TRBJ1-2
TGTGCCAGCAGTTTAAGGTCGGGAGGGCTCTATGGCTACACCTTC
CASSLRSGGLYGYTF
>.|many|TRBV10-3|TRBJ2-5
TGTGCCATCAGTGAGGGGGGAGAGACCCAGTACTTC
CAISEGGETQYF
>.|few|TRBV7-9|TRBJ2-1
TGTGCCAGCAGCTTAGTTCAGGGAGGTGAGCAGTTCTTC
CASSLVQGGEQFF
>TRBD1|many|TRBV29-1|TRBJ1-1
TGCAGCGTACCGGGACAGGGAAAGAACACTGAAGCTTTCTTT
CSVPGQGKNTEAFF
>TRBD2|few|TRBV10-2|TRBJ2-1
TGCGCCAGCAGCTACGGGACTAGCGGGAGCCACGACAATGAGCAGTTCTTC
CASSYGTSGSHDNEQFF
>.|few|TRBV5-6|TRBJ1-4
TGTGCCAGCAGCCGCACTCTAAACCTCCCCTCATCTTTT
CASSRTLNLPSSF
>.|.|TRBV11-2|TRBJ2-7
TGTGCCAGCAGCTTGCGTCCCGACTCCTCCTACGAGCAGTACTTC
CASSLRPDSSYEQYF
>.|.|TRBV10-3|TRBJ1-1
TGTGCCATCAGCACGGGAAACACTGAAGCTTTCTTT
CAISTGNTEAFF
>TRBD2|.|TRBV10-2|TRBJ2-2
TGCGCCAGCAGTGAGGACCTAGCGGGAGGGGTCGGGGAGCTGTTTTTT
CASSEDLAGGVGELFF
>.|.|TRBV25-1|TRBJ1-3
TGTGCCAGCAGTGAAGTTCAGGGATGGAACACCATATATTTT
CASSEVQGWNTIYF
>.|many|TRBV12-3/TRBV12-4|TRBJ1-6
TGTGCCAGCAGTTTATCCTTGAGTTCACCCCTCCACTTT
CASSLSLSSPLHF
>.|.|TRBV12-3/TRBV12-4|TRBJ1-5
TGTGGCAGCACCCCGGGACGGCCAAATCAGCCCCAGCATTTT
CGSTPGRPNQPQHF
>.|.|TRBV14|TRBJ1-2
TGTGCCAGCAGCCAAGATCACAGGGTCGTAGGCTATGGCTACACCTTC
CASSQDHRVVGYGYTF
>.|few|TRBV10-3|TRBJ1-1
TGTGCCATCAAAGACGCCCTGAACACTGAAGCTTTCTTT
CAIKDALNTEAFF
>TRBD1|.|TRBV20-1|TRBJ1-1
TGCAGTGCTAGAGATCCTTCCAGGGGGATGAACACTGAAGCTTTCTTT
CSARDPSRGMNTEAFF
>.|few|TRBV29-1|TRBJ1-5
TGCAGCGCCGTGGTGGAGCGTAATCAGCCCCAGCATTTT
CSAVVERNQPQHF
>.|.|TRBV25-1|TRBJ1-6
TGTGCCAGCAGTCGCGGGGCAGGAGGAAATTCACCCCTCCACTTT
CASSRGAGGNSPLHF
>.|.|TRBV20-1|TRBJ2-1
TGCAGTGTTATAGCAGCGTCAGGGGCTTACAATGAGCAGTTCTTC
CSVIAASGAYNEQFF
>TRBD1|.|TRBV20-1|TRBJ1-5
TGCAGTGCCTTGGGAGGGGGCCTTAGCAATCAGCCCCAGCATTTT
CSALGGGLSNQPQHF
>TRBD2|few|TRBV27|TRBJ2-3
TGTGCCAGCAGTTTAGGGTTCCTAGCGGACCTCACAGATACGCAGTATTTT
CASSLGFLADLTDTQYF
>TRBD2|.|TRBV7-9|TRBJ2-5
TGTGCCAGCAGCGCTCGGACTAGCGGGCTCCAAGAGACCCAGTACTTC
CASSARTSGLQETQYF
>.|.|TRBV12-3/TRBV12-4|TRBJ1-6
TGTGCCAGCAGTCCCCACCTCGGGGGAAATAATTCACCCCTCCACTTT
CASSPHLGGNNSPLHF